The present TCR beta chain was sequenced within a study of T cell responses to AZD1222 COVID-19 vaccine. General study results and limits: The peak T cell response came first, and repertoires were sampled only after it.

The V end was cut by 0 bases, the J end by 9 bases, with 17 bases between. In germline, CDR1 is MNHEY, CDR2 SVGAGI. This CDR3 is 15 amino acids long. The table came from immunoSEQ multiplex PCR; TCRdb's copy has only in-frame clones and leaves some out. The top ten hold 1.4% to 1.5% of the sample, which has 140,000 to 150,000 clones, 91% seen once. Worth noting for this clone: The antigen is not known.

The chain uses TRBV6-5 and TRBJ1-2; D gene unclear. The sequence came from an adult in good health. Sample: peripheral blood, taken on day 0 of AZD1222 vaccination. The CDR3 reads CASSYSLDRYQRYTF. The CDR3 coding sequence is TGTGCCAGCAGTTACTCACTTGACCGGTATCAGCGCTACACCTTC.